This T cell receptor beta chain derives from a study of cytomegalovirus exposure and HLA in healthy donors. Study outcomes and limitations: According to a subsequent analysis, TCR clusters from the first cohort were inclined to appear together in the 120 validation repertoires. Most TCR sequences showed up rarely, but some public TCRs showed up in many donors.

Comment on this clone: As yet, its antigen is unknown.

The CDR3 extends over 19 amino acids. Trimming at V came to 3 bases and at J to 4 bases, leaving 16 bases not matched to a gene. Per the germline V gene, CDR1 is SGHRS and CDR2 is YFSETQ. Profiled with immunoSEQ multiplex PCR; TCRdb holds only in-frame clones, not every one. The repertoire holds about 170,000 clones, 75% to 90% seen once, with around 2.4% in the top ten. The TCR originated in a woman between 18 and 29 years old in good health and CMV-seronegative. The V and J genes are TRBV5-1 and TRBJ2-3; 11 nucleotides agree with TRBD2. Sequenced: PBMCs. Here the CDR3 DNA reads TGCGCCAGCAGCTCCTCAACTAGCGGGAGTTTTGTCTTGGCAGATACGCAGTATTTT. This encodes CASSSSTSGSFVLADTQYF.